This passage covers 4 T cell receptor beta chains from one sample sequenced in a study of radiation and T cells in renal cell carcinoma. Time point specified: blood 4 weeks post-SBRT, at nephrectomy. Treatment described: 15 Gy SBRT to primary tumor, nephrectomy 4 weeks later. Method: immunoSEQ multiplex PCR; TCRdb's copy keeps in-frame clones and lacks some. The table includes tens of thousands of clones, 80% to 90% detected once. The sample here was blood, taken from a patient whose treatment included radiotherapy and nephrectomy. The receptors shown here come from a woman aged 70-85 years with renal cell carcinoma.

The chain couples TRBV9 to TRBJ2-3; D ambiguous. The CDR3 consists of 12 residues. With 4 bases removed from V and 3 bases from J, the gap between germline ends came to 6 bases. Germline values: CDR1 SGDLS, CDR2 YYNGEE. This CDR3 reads CASSLGTDTQYF. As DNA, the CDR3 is TGTGCCAGCAGCCTAGGGACAGATACGCAGTATTTT. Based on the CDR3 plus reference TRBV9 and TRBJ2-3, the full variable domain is DSGVTQTPKHLITATGQRVTLRCSPRSGDLSVYWYQQSLDQGLQFLIQYYNGEERAKGNILERFSAQQFPDLHSELNLSSLELGDSALYFCASSLGTDTQYFGPGTRLTVL.

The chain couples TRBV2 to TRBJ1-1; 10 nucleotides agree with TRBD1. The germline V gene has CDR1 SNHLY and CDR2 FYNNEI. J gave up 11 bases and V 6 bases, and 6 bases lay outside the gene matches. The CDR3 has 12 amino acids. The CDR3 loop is CASRAGTGAAFF. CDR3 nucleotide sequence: TGTGCCAGCAGGGCGGGGACAGGGGCGGCTTTCTTT.

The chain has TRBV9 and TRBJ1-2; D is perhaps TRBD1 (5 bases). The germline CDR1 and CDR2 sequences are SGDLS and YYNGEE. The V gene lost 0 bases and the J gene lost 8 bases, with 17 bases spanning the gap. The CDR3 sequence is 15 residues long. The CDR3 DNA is TGTGCCAGCAGCGTAGTAAAGGGTTCAGGGAGAGGCTACACCTTC. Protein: CASSVVKGSGRGYTF.

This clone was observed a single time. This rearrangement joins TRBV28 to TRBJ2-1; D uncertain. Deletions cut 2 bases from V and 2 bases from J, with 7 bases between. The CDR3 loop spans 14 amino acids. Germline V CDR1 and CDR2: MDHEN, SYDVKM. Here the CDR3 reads CASSLHGPYNEQFF. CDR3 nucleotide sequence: TGTGCCAGCAGTTTACATGGCCCCTACAATGAGCAGTTCTTC.